These 7 T cell receptor beta chains share one sample of origin, sequenced in a study of T cells after yellow fever vaccination. Using its own MiXCR run on the 5' RACE reads, TCRdb lists one record per CDR3 protein. The table has about 220,000 distinct CDR3 sequences, approximately 3% seen once. The sample in question was CD4+ T cells sorted from PBMCs, obtained 10 days after the yellow fever booster vaccination. The receptors were sampled from a man aged 18-30 years who received the YFV17D yellow fever vaccine.

Worth noting for this clonotype: This may arise from a read error, as a much more abundant clone is one base away. The chain is built from TRBV29-1 and TRBJ2-5; perhaps D is TRBD1 or TRBD2 (5 bases each). The CDR3 covers 11 residues. Germline values: CDR1 SQVTM, CDR2 ANQGSEA. V was shortened by 7 bases and J by 5 bases, with 11 bases between the two germline ends. CDR3 protein: CSAQWGETQYF. The DNA of the CDR3 is TGCAGCGCCCAATGGGGGGAGACCCAGTACTTC. Supplemented by reference TRBV29-1 and TRBJ2-5, the full variable domain reads SAVISQKPSRDICQRGTSLTIQCQVDSQVTMMFWYRQQPGQSLTLIATANQGSEATYESGFVIDKFPISRPNLTFSTLTVSNMSPEDSSIYLCSAQWGETQYFGPGTRLLVL.

This clonotype was detected a few times. The gene calls are TRBV5-6 and TRBJ1-3; D unresolved. V lost 0 bases and J 7 bases, leaving 14 bases between the germline ends. This CDR3 has 15 residues. CDR1 is SGHDT, CDR2 YYEEEE, per germline. CDR3 region: CASSLVGDSVNTIYF. CDR3 nucleotides: TGTGCCAGCAGCTTGGTGGGTGATTCCGTGAACACCATATATTTT.

At least ten counts were recorded for this clonotype. The chain employs TRBV5-1 and TRBJ2-3, with 9 positions matching TRBD2. With 4 bases clipped from V and 2 bases from J, the junction kept 8 bases outside the gene matches. Per germline, CDR1 SGHRS and CDR2 YFSETQ. The CDR3 covers 16 residues. The CDR3 reads CASSLPSSGTTDTQYF. DNA of the CDR3: TGCGCCAGCAGCCTCCCCTCTAGCGGGACCACAGATACGCAGTATTTT.

This clonotype showed up just a few times. This chain uses TRBV5-1 with TRBJ1-4; 8 bases map to TRBD1. V lost 2 bases and J lost 7; bases outside the gene matches: 7. Germline CDR1 and CDR2: SGHRS and YFSETQ. The CDR3 has 15 residues. CDR3 residues: CASSFAGGRGEKLFF. As DNA, the CDR3 is TGCGCCAGCAGCTTTGCAGGGGGCAGGGGTGAAAAACTGTTTTTT. Supplemented by reference TRBV5-1 and TRBJ1-4, the full variable domain reads KAGVTQTPRYLIKTRGQQVTLSCSPISGHRSVSWYQQTPGQGLQFLFEYFSETQRNKGNFPGRFSGRQFSNSRSEMNVSTLELGDSALYLCASSFAGGRGEKLFFGSGTQLSVL.

This clonotype was counted many times. The chain joins TRBV5-1 to TRBJ2-3; perhaps TRBD2 as D (5 bases). V lost 4 bases to trimming and J lost 5 bases, with 14 bases between them. This CDR3 region has 14 residues. The germline V gene encodes CDR1 SGHRS and CDR2 YFSETQ. Written as DNA, the CDR3 is TGCGCCAGCAGCCCGGACGACGGGGAAGATACGCAGTATTTT. Encoded protein: CASSPDDGEDTQYF.

This clonotype was detected many times. The chain combines TRBV7-2 with TRBJ1-1; the match to TRBD1 covers 9 bases. The CDR3 covers 13 residues. CDR1 is SGHTA and CDR2 is FQGNSA in the germline V gene. The J segment lost 4 bases and the V segment lost 6 bases, leaving 3 bases of the junction unmatched. In DNA form, the CDR3 reads TGTGCCAGCAGGGAACAGGGGGCCACTGAAGCTTTCTTT. This encodes CASREQGATEAFF.

V is TRBV6-1 and J is TRBJ2-1; no reliable D call. Germline loops: CDR1 MNHNS, CDR2 SASEGT. V gave up 8 bases and J gave up 0 bases, with 14 bases separating them. The CDR3 length is 15 residues. CDR3 nucleotides: TGTGCCAGCGCGATTGATTTAATCTCCTACAATGAGCAGTTCTTC. Residues: CASAIDLISYNEQFF.